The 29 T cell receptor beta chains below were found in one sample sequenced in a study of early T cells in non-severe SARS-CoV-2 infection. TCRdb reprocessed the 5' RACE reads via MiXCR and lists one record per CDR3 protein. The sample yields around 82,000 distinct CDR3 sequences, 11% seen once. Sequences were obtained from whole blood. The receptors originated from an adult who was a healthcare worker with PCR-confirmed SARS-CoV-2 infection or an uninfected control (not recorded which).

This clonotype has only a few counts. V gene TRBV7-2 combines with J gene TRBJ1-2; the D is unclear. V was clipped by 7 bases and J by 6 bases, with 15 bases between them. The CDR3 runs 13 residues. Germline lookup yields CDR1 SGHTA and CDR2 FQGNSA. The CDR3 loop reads CASTFDVANGYTF. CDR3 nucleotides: TGTGCCAGCACATTTGACGTCGCAAATGGCTACACCTTC.

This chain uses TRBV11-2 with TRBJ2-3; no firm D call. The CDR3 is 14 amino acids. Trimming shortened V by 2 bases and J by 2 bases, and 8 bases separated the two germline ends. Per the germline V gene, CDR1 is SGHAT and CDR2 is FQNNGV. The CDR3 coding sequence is TGTGCCAGCAGCTTATTTTCAACCACAGATACGCAGTATTTT. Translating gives CASSLFSTTDTQYF.

CDR3 DNA: TGTGCCAGCAGTGAAGTGTGGGGGGCCGGGGAGCTGTTTTTT. As protein: CASSEVWGAGELFF. The chain has TRBV2 and TRBJ2-2; D might be TRBD2 (6 bases). The germline gives CDR1 SNHLY, CDR2 FYNNEI. Trimming shortened V by 1 base and J by 6 bases, and 9 bases separated the two germline ends. This CDR3 spans 14 amino acids.

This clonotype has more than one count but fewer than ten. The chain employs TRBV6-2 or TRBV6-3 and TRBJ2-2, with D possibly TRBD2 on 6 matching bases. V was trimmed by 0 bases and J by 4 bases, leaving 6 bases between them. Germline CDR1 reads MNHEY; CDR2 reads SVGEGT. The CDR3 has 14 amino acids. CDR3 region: CASSYSTSTGELFF. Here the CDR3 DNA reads TGTGCCAGCAGTTACTCGACTAGCACCGGGGAGCTGTTTTTT.

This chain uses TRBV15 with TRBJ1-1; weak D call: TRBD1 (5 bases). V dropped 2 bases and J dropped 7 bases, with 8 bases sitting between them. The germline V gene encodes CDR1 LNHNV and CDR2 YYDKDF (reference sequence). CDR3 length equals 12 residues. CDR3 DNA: TGTGCCACCAGCAGAAAGGGACTTGAAGCTTTCTTT. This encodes CATSRKGLEAFF.

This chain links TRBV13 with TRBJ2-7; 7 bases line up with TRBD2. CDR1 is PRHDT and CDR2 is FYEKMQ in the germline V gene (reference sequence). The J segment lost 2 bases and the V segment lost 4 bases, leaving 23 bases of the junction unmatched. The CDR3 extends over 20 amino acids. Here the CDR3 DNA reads TGTGCCAGCAGCTCCGAGGCCTGGGGACTACCTAATACCCTGACCTACGAGCAGTACTTC. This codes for CASSSEAWGLPNTLTYEQYF.

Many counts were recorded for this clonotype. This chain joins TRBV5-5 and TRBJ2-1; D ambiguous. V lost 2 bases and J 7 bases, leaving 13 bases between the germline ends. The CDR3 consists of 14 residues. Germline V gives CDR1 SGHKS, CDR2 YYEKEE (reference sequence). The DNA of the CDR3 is TGTGCCAGCAGCTTAGGGAATACGTTAAATGAGCAGTTCTTC. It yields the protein CASSLGNTLNEQFF.

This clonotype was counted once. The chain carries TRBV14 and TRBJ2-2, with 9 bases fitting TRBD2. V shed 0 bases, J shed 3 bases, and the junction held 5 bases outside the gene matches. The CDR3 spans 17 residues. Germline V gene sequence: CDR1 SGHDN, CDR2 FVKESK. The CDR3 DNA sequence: TGTGCCAGCAGCCAAGATAGGACTAGCGTTCACACCGGGGAGCTGTTTTTT. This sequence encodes CASSQDRTSVHTGELFF.

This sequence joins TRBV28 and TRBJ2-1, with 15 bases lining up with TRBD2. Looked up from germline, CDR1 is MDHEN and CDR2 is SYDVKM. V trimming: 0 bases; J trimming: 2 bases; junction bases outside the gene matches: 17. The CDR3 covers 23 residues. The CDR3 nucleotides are TGTGCCAGCAGTTTATGGGCGAATTCCCCGGGACTAGCGGGGGGTATCACCTACAATGAGCAGTTCTTC. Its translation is CASSLWANSPGLAGGITYNEQFF.

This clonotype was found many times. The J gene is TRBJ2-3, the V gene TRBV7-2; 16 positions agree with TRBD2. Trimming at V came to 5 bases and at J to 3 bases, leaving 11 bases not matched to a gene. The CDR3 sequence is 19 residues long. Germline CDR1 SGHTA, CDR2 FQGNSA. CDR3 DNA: TGTGCCAGCAGCAAATCCGGGACTAGCGGGGGGGCCCCGACAGATACGCAGTATTTT. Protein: CASSKSGTSGGAPTDTQYF.

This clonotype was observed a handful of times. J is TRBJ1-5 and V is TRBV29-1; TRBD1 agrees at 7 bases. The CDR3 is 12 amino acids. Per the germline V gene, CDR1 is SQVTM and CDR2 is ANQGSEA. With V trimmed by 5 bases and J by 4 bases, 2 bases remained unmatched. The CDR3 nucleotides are TGCAGCGTTATGACAGGGAATCAGCCCCAGCATTTT. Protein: CSVMTGNQPQHF.

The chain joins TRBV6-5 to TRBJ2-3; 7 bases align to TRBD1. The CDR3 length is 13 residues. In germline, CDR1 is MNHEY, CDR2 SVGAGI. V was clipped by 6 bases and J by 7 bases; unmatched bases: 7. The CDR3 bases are TGTGCCAGCAGCCTGACAGGGACCCATACGCAGTATTTT. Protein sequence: CASSLTGTHTQYF.

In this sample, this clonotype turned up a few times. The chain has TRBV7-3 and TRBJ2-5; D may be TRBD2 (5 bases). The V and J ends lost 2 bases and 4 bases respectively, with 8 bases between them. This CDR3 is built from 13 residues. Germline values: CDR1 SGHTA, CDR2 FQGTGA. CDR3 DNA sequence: TGTGCCAGCAGCTTAGGGAGAGGAGAGACCCAGTACTTC. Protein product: CASSLGRGETQYF.

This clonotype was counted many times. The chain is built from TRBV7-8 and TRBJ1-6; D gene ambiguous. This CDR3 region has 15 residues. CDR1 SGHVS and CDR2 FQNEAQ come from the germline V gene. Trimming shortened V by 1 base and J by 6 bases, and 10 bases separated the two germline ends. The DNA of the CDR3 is TGTGCCAGCAGCTTAGAGGGCAGTGTTAATTCACCCCTCCACTTT. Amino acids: CASSLEGSVNSPLHF.

The CDR3 loop reads CASSLHGQASYTEAFF. CDR3 DNA sequence: TGTGCCAGCAGCTTACATGGCCAGGCCTCGTACACTGAAGCTTTCTTT. This chain links TRBV7-3 with TRBJ1-1; D is unclear. Trimming shortened V by 2 bases and J by 3 bases, and 16 bases separated the two germline ends. Germline CDR1 reads SGHTA; CDR2 reads FQGTGA. The CDR3 sequence is 16 residues long.

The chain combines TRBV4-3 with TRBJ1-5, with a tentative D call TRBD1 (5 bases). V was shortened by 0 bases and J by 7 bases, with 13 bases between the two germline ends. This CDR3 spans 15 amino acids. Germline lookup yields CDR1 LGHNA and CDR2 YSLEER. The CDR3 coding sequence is TGCGCCAGCAGCCAAGATCTGGGGGGAAGACAGCCCCAGCATTTT. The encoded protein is CASSQDLGGRQPQHF.

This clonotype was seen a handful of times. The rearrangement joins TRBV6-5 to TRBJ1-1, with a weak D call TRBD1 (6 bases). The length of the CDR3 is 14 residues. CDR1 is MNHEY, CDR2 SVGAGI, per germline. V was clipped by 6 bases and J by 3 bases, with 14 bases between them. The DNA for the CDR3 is TGTGCCAGCAGACAGGACAGTGTTTACACTGAAGCTTTCTTT. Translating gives CASRQDSVYTEAFF.

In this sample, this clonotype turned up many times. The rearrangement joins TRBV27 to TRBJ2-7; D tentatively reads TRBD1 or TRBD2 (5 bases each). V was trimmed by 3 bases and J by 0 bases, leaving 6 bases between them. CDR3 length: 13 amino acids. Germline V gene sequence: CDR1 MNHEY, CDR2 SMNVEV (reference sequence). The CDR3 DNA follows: TGTGCCAGCAGTTTCGGGACCTCCTACGAGCAGTACTTC. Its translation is CASSFGTSYEQYF.

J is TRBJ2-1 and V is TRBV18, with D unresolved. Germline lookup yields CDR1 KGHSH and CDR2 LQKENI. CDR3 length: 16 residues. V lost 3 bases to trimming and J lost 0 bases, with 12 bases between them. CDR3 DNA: TGTGCCAGCTCACCCCTTGACCGTCGCTCCTACAATGAGCAGTTCTTC. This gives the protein CASSPLDRRSYNEQFF.

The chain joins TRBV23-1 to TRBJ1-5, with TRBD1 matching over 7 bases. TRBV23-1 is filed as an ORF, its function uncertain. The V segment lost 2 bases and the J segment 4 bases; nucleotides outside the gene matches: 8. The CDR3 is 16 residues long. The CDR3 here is CASSQEGTAPNQPQHF. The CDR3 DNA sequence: TGCGCCAGCAGTCAAGAAGGGACAGCTCCTAATCAGCCCCAGCATTTT.

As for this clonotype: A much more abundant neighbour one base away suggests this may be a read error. The CDR3 sequence is CSARVDRVQPQHF. The CDR3 coding sequence is TGCAGTGCTAGAGTAGACAGAGTTCAGCCCCAGCATTTT. This chain uses TRBV20-1 with TRBJ1-5, with D possibly being TRBD1 (5 bases). V lost 1 base to trimming and J lost 6 bases, with 10 bases between them. The CDR3 consists of 13 residues. The germline CDR1 and CDR2 sequences are DFQATT and SNEGSKA (reference sequence).

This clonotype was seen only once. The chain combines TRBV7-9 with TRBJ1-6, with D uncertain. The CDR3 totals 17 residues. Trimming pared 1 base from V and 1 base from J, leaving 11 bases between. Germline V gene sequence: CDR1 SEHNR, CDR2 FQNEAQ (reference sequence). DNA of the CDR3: TGTGCCAGCAGCTTAGATCTGGGAAGATCCTATAATTCACCCCTCCACTTT. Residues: CASSLDLGRSYNSPLHF.

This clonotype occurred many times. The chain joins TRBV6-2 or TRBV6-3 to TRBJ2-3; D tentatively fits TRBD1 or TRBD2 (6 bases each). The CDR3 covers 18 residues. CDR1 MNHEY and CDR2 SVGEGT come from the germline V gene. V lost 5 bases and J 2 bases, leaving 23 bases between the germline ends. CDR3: CASSLPLEGERFTDTQYF. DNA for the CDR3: TGTGCCAGCAGTCTACCATTGGAGGGGGAAAGATTCACAGATACGCAGTATTTT.

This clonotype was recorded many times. The CDR3 sequence: CASSIGGTSVAGELFF. The CDR3 nucleotides are TGTGCCAGTAGTATTGGTGGGACTAGCGTTGCCGGGGAGCTGTTTTTT. This chain uses TRBV19 with TRBJ2-2; TRBD2 matches 10 bases. With 3 bases clipped from V and 6 bases from J, the junction kept 7 bases outside the gene matches. The CDR3 is made up of 16 amino acids. The germline CDR1 and CDR2 sequences are LNHDA and SQIVND (reference sequence).

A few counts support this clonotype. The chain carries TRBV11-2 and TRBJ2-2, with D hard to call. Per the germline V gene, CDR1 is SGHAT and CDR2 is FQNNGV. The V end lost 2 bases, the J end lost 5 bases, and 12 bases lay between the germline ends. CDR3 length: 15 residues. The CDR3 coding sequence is TGTGCCAGCAGCTTAACGGTTATCTATACCGGGGAGCTGTTTTTT. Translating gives CASSLTVIYTGELFF. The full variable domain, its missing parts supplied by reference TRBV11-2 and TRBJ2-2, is EAGVAQSPRYKIIEKRQSVAFWCNPISGHATLYWYQQILGQGPKLLIQFQNNGVVDDSQLPKDRFSAERLKGVDSTLKIQPAKLEDSAVYLCASSLTVIYTGELFFGEGSRLTVL.

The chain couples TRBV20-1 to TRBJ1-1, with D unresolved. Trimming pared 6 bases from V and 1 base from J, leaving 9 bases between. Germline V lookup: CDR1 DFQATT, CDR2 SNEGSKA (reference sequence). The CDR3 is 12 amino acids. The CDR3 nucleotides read TGCAGTGCGAGGACGGCGAACACTGAAGCTTTCTTT. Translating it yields CSARTANTEAFF.

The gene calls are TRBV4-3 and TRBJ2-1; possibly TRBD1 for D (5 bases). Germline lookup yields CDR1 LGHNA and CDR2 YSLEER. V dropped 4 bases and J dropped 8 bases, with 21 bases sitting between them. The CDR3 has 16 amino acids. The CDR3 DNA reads TGCGCCAGCAGCCCCGGACGGTCAAATTTAGGGGATGAGCAGTTCTTC. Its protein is CASSPGRSNLGDEQFF.

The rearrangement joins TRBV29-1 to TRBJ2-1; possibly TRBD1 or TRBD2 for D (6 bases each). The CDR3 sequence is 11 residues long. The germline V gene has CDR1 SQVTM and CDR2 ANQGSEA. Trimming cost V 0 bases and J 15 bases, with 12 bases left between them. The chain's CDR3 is CSVEDLGGRFF. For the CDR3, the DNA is TGCAGCGTTGAAGATCTGGGGGGCCGGTTCTTC.

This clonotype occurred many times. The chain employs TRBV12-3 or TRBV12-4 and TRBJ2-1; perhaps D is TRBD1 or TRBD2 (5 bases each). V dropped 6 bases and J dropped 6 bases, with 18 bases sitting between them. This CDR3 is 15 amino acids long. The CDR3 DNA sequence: TGTGCCAGCAGCACCGGGACCGCTGAGGTCAATGAGCAGTTCTTC. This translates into CASSTGTAEVNEQFF.